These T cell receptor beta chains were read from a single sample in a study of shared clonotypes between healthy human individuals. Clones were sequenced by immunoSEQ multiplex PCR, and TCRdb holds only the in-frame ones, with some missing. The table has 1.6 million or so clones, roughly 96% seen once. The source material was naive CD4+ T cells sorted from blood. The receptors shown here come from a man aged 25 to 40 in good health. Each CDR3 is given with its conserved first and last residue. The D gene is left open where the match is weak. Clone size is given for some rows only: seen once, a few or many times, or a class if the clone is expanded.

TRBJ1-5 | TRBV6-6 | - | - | TGTGCCAGCAGATATTGGACAGACGACAATCAGCCCCAGCATTTT | CASRYWTDDNQPQHF
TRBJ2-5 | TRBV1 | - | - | TGCACCAGCAGCCACCTGGGGACCCAGTACTTC | CTSSHLGTQYF
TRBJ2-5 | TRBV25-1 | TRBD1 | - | TGTGCCAGCAGCCCCATCCGGGACAGGGGGTACCAAGAGACCCAGTACTTC | CASSPIRDRGYQETQYF
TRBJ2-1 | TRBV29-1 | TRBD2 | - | TGCAGCGCCGGGGGAGCGGGAGGCGATGAGCAGTTCTTC | CSAGGAGGDEQFF
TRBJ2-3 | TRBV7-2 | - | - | TGTGCCAGCAGCTTAGAACTCACAGATACGCAGTATTTT | CASSLELTDTQYF
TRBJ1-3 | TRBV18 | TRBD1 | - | TGTGCCAGCTCACCGGGGACAGCTGGAAACACCATATATTTT | CASSPGTAGNTIYF
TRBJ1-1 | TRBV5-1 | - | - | TGCGCCAGCAGCTTGTTTTGGCAGAACACTGAAGCTTTCTTT | CASSLFWQNTEAFF
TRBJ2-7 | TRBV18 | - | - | TGTGCCAGCTCACCAGCGGTTACTTGGCAGTACTTC | CASSPAVTWQYF
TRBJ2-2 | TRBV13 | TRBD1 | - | TGTGCCAGCAGCCTAGACAGGGGTTACACCGGGGAGCTGTTTTTT | CASSLDRGYTGELFF
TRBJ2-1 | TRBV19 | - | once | TGTGCCAGTACGGGACCAGGTCCCAATGAGCAGTTCTTC | CASTGPGPNEQFF
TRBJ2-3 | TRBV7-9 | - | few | TGTGCCAGCAACTCGATCGCGGATACGCAGTATTTT | CASNSIADTQYF
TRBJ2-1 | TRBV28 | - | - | TGTGCCAGCAGTCCGGGGCGGGGAGAGACTAATGAGCAGTTCTTC | CASSPGRGETNEQFF
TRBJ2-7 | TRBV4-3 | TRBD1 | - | TGCGCCAGCAGCCAAGAAGGTCAGGGGGCCTACGAGCAGTACTTC | CASSQEGQGAYEQYF
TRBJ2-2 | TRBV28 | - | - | TGTGCCAGCAGTTCTCCCACCGGGGAGCTGTTTTTT | CASSSPTGELFF
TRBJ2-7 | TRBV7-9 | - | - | TGTGCCAGCAGCTTAGGCGACAGAACCTACGAGCAGTACTTC | CASSLGDRTYEQYF
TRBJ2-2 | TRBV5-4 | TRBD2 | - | TGTGCCAGCAGCTTGGTGCCTAGCGGAGCGAACACCGGGGAGCTGTTTTTT | CASSLVPSGANTGELFF
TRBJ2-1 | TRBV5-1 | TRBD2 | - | TGCGCCAGCAGCTTGACGGGACTAGGCATCTATGAGCAGTTCTTC | CASSLTGLGIYEQFF
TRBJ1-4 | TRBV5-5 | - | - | TGTGCCAGCAGCCAGGACCTTCATCGGGAAAAACTGTTTTTT | CASSQDLHREKLFF